This T cell receptor beta chain was retrieved from a study of PD-1 blockade in classical Hodgkin lymphoma. About the study: Patients were infused with nivolumab 3 mg/kg every 2 weeks.

The data were produced by immunoSEQ multiplex PCR, yet TCRdb's version contains in-frame clones alone and is incomplete. The sample shows 95,000 to 100,000 clones, around 89% of them seen only once. Every patient had relapsed following autologous stem cell transplantation, and cohorts differed in brentuximab vedotin exposure. With 5 bases removed from V and 4 bases from J, the gap between germline ends came to 14 bases. The germline V gene encodes CDR1 MNHEY and CDR2 SVGAGI. There are 14 residues in the CDR3. The chain carries TRBV6-5 and TRBJ2-5; D gene unclear. This receptor was identified in a human donor with classical Hodgkin lymphoma. The specimen comprised peripheral blood mononuclear cells (PBMCs), sampled before the second cycle of nivolumab. In DNA, the CDR3 is TGTGCCAGCAGTCCCAACCCAGCCCCAGAGACCCAGTACTTC. As protein: CASSPNPAPETQYF.